The 32 T cell receptor beta chains below all came from one sample that was sequenced in a study of blood T cells in healthy people across ages (dated by TCRdb to the mid-2010s). Libraries came from 5' RACE. This sample was sequenced with an Illumina HiSeq 2500. A second PCR of 7 to 11 cycles was performed with a sample-barcoded 5' primer and a J-beta primer mix. TCRdb applied fastp at Q25 and MiXCR to the public reads, then kept only in-frame beta chains. Each record represents a unique CDR3 protein, reported with the most common genes and DNA among its rows. The sample contains 350,000 to 450,000 distinct CDR3 sequences, roughly half of them found a single time. The ten largest clones take up around 53% of the sample. Sequences were obtained from blood. The source of these receptors is a man aged 55 to 69 in good health.

This sequence joins TRBV28 and TRBJ1-5, with TRBD1 as a possible D gene (5 bases). Per germline, CDR1 MDHEN and CDR2 SYDVKM. V was pared by 4 bases and J by 6 bases, with 16 bases between. The CDR3 runs to 15 residues. The CDR3 region has the DNA TGTGCCAGCAGTTCCGCCGGGACGAATTTTCAGCCCCAGCATTTT. Translated: CASSSAGTNFQPQHF.

This clonotype was observed a few times. CDR3 loop: CASSGGRQFF. The CDR3 DNA reads TGTGCCAGCAGTGGGGGAAGGCAGTTCTTC. The chain employs TRBV7-8 and TRBJ2-1, with D perhaps being TRBD1 or TRBD2 (5 bases each). Germline V gives CDR1 SGHVS, CDR2 FQNEAQ. This CDR3 has 10 amino acids. V lost 6 bases, J lost 12 bases, and 9 bases lay in between.

This clonotype was counted a few times. The chain links TRBV6-5 to TRBJ2-7; tentatively, D is TRBD1 (6 bases). Per germline, CDR1 MNHEY and CDR2 SVGAGI. V was cut by 6 bases and J by 2 bases, with 17 bases left in between. This CDR3 region has 15 residues. CDR3 nucleotide sequence: TGTGCCAGCAGACCCGGACAGACACAGACCTACGAGCAGTACTTC. Residues: CASRPGQTQTYEQYF.

This clonotype has more than one count but fewer than ten. In DNA form, the CDR3 reads TGTGCCAGCAGCTCCTCGGGACAGGTTGAGGGCTACACCTTC. Translated, it gives CASSSSGQVEGYTF. This chain uses TRBV7-9 with TRBJ1-2; 8 positions match TRBD1. This CDR3 is built from 14 residues. J gave up 8 bases and V 4 bases, and 9 bases lay outside the gene matches. The germline V gene encodes CDR1 SEHNR and CDR2 FQNEAQ (reference sequence).

The CDR3 coding sequence is TGTGCCAGCAGCTGGGGAGCGAACACCGGGGAGCTGTTTTTT. It specifies CASSWGANTGELFF. The chain carries TRBV7-9 and TRBJ2-2; a possible D gene is TRBD2 (5 bases). The CDR3 extends over 14 amino acids. The germline V gene encodes CDR1 SEHNR and CDR2 FQNEAQ (reference sequence). The V and J ends lost 4 bases and 0 bases respectively, with 6 bases between them. Supplemented by reference TRBV7-9 and TRBJ2-2, the full variable domain reads DTGVSQNPRHKITKRGQNVTFRCDPISEHNRLYWYRQTLGQGPEFLTYFQNEAQLEKSRLLSDRFSAERPKGSFSTLEIQRTEQGDSAMYLCASSWGANTGELFFGEGSRLTVL.

The rearrangement uses TRBV24-1 and TRBJ2-3, with D unresolved. The CDR3 loop spans 13 amino acids. Germline V gene lookup returns CDR1 KGHDR and CDR2 SFDVKD. Trimming removed 9 bases at V and 3 bases at J, with 12 bases between. DNA of the CDR3: TGTGCCACCTCGGAAGGTGCTACAGATACGCAGTATTTT. As protein: CATSEGATDTQYF.

The chain combines TRBV5-1 with TRBJ1-1, with 8 bases that match TRBD1. This CDR3 contains 15 residues. CDR1 is SGHRS, CDR2 YFSETQ, per germline. Trimming at V came to 0 bases and at J to 3 bases, leaving 4 bases not matched to a gene. DNA for the CDR3: TGCGCCAGCAGCTTGGACGGGACAGGTGACACTGAAGCTTTCTTT. It yields the protein CASSLDGTGDTEAFF. The full variable domain, completed using reference TRBV5-1 and TRBJ1-1, is KAGVTQTPRYLIKTRGQQVTLSCSPISGHRSVSWYQQTPGQGLQFLFEYFSETQRNKGNFPGRFSGRQFSNSRSEMNVSTLELGDSALYLCASSLDGTGDTEAFFGQGTRLTVV.

This clonotype was counted once. One junction end disagrees with the germline gene, perhaps due to a read error. This chain connects TRBV3-1 to TRBJ2-2; maybe TRBD2 (6 bases). The germline gives CDR1 LGHDT, CDR2 YNNKEL (reference sequence). This CDR3 comprises 14 residues. The CDR3 here is CASSVLAHTGGLFF. In DNA, the CDR3 is TGTGCCAGCAGTGTATTAGCTCATACCGGGGGGCTGTTTTTT.

The gene calls are TRBV14 and TRBJ2-5, with 12 bases matching TRBD2. The CDR3 totals 15 residues. Germline CDR1 reads SGHDN; CDR2 reads FVKESK. V shed 4 bases, J shed 4 bases, and the junction held 4 bases outside the gene matches. The DNA of the CDR3 is TGTGCCAGCAGCCTCAGGACTAGCGGGGTAGAGACCCAGTACTTC. Amino acids: CASSLRTSGVETQYF.

The chain joins TRBV5-1 to TRBJ1-1, with D perhaps TRBD1 (5 bases). CDR1 SGHRS and CDR2 YFSETQ come from the germline V gene. With 4 bases removed from V and 4 bases from J, the gap between germline ends came to 11 bases. This CDR3 comprises 13 residues. This CDR3 is CASSPRGVTEAFF. The CDR3 nucleotides read TGCGCCAGCAGCCCCCGGGGGGTCACTGAAGCTTTCTTT.

This clonotype was recorded many times. The genes are TRBV5-1 and TRBJ2-2, with a tentative D call TRBD1 (6 bases). V was trimmed by 4 bases and J by 6 bases, leaving 13 bases between them. The CDR3 has 14 amino acids. CDR1 is SGHRS and CDR2 is YFSETQ in the germline V gene. The DNA of the CDR3 is TGCGCCAGCAGCAAATTACAGGGCGCCGGGGAGCTGTTTTTT. It translates to CASSKLQGAGELFF. The full variable domain, completed using reference TRBV5-1 and TRBJ2-2, is KAGVTQTPRYLIKTRGQQVTLSCSPISGHRSVSWYQQTPGQGLQFLFEYFSETQRNKGNFPGRFSGRQFSNSRSEMNVSTLELGDSALYLCASSKLQGAGELFFGEGSRLTVL.

This clonotype has only a few counts. The V gene is TRBV20-1, the J gene TRBJ2-5, with D perhaps matching TRBD1 or TRBD2 (6 bases each). With 6 bases removed from V and 5 bases from J, the gap between germline ends came to 22 bases. Germline V gene data show CDR1 as DFQATT and CDR2 as SNEGSKA (reference sequence). The CDR3 is made up of 15 amino acids. The CDR3 spells CSATPMAGAGETQYF. DNA of the CDR3: TGCAGTGCGACCCCTATGGCAGGGGCGGGGGAGACCCAGTACTTC.

This sequence joins TRBV5-1 and TRBJ1-1, with unresolved D. Germline values: CDR1 SGHRS, CDR2 YFSETQ. The V end lost 0 bases, the J end lost 2 bases, and 11 bases lay between the germline ends. The CDR3 length is 15 residues. The CDR3 bases are TGCGCCAGCAGCTTGGTTCAGCCATCCAACACTGAAGCTTTCTTT. It specifies CASSLVQPSNTEAFF.

This clonotype was detected only a few times. The chain carries TRBV20-1 and TRBJ2-1, with D perhaps matching TRBD1 or TRBD2 (5 bases each). The V end lost 4 bases, the J end lost 2 bases, and 9 bases lay between the germline ends. Germline assignment: CDR1 DFQATT and CDR2 SNEGSKA (reference sequence). The CDR3 spans 13 residues. Here the CDR3 reads CSAIGGPYNEQFF. The CDR3 coding sequence is TGCAGTGCTATTGGGGGTCCCTACAATGAGCAGTTCTTC.

This clonotype was seen at least ten times. The chain employs TRBV27 and TRBJ2-7, with D perhaps matching TRBD2 (5 bases). This CDR3 has 13 amino acids. CDR1 and CDR2 from the germline V gene are MNHEY and SMNVEV (reference sequence). Trimming removed 6 bases at V and 6 bases at J, with 15 bases between. The CDR3 coding sequence is TGTGCCAGCAGCTCCACGGCTGAGGGCGAGCAGTACTTC. Its protein is CASSSTAEGEQYF.

J is TRBJ1-2 and V is TRBV28; 7 bases are a match to TRBD1. The V gene's germline CDR1 is MDHEN and CDR2 SYDVKM. J gave up 1 base and V 6 bases, and 11 bases lay outside the gene matches. This CDR3 comprises 16 residues. DNA of the CDR3: TGTGCCAGCAGCCTGAGGATGGGACAGCATAACTATGGCTACACCTTC. Translating gives CASSLRMGQHNYGYTF.

This chain connects TRBV20-1 to TRBJ2-3; D tentatively reads TRBD1 or TRBD2 (5 bases each). The CDR3 extends over 15 amino acids. V lost 0 bases, J lost 3 bases, and 13 bases lay in between. Germline V gives CDR1 DFQATT, CDR2 SNEGSKA (reference sequence). CDR3 DNA: TGCAGTGCTAGAGATGGGGGTACAGGAACAGATACGCAGTATTTT. It is translated as CSARDGGTGTDTQYF.

In this sample, this clonotype turned up once. The J gene is TRBJ1-6, the V gene TRBV6-2 or TRBV6-3; D remains ambiguous. V gave up 5 bases and J gave up 7 bases, with 6 bases separating them. This CDR3 is built from 12 residues. Germline V gene lookup returns CDR1 MNHEY and CDR2 SVGEGT. The CDR3 nucleotides read TGTGCCAGCAGTAAACCGAATTCACCCCTCCACTTT. Amino acid sequence: CASSKPNSPLHF.

V usage is TRBV29-1 and J usage is TRBJ2-1; 7 positions agree with TRBD2. Germline values: CDR1 SQVTM, CDR2 ANQGSEA. V dropped 6 bases and J dropped 0; count of bases not matched to a gene: 11. The CDR3 spans 16 residues. The CDR3 sequence: CSVPSDSGISYNEQFF. CDR3 in DNA: TGCAGCGTGCCTTCTGACAGCGGGATCTCCTACAATGAGCAGTTCTTC.

Only a few counts were recorded for this clonotype. The gene calls are TRBV7-2 and TRBJ2-3; 10 bases are a match to TRBD2. The trim removed 5 bases at V and 0 bases at J, leaving 5 bases unmatched. Germline CDR1 is SGHTA and CDR2 is FQGNSA. The CDR3 length is 16 residues. This CDR3 is CASSRTSGISTDTQYF. CDR3 bases: TGTGCCAGCAGCCGTACTAGCGGGATCAGCACAGATACGCAGTATTTT.

V is TRBV29-1 and J is TRBJ2-7, with D possibly being TRBD1 (6 bases). Trimming stripped 7 bases from V and 4 bases from J, with 20 bases between. CDR1 SQVTM and CDR2 ANQGSEA come from the germline V gene. The CDR3 consists of 14 residues. This CDR3 reads CSAKVDRLGYEQYF. CDR3 in DNA: TGCAGCGCCAAGGTCGACAGGCTCGGTTACGAGCAGTACTTC.

The V gene is TRBV6-1, the J gene TRBJ2-1; the D call may be TRBD1 or TRBD2 (5 bases each). The CDR3 spans 15 residues. Germline assignment: CDR1 MNHNS and CDR2 SASEGT. The germline V and J ends were trimmed by 4 bases and 6 bases, with 16 bases remaining between them. CDR3 DNA: TGTGCCAGCAGTGTCGGGACCGGGTTTGTCAATGAGCAGTTCTTC. This codes for CASSVGTGFVNEQFF.

This chain uses TRBV20-1 with TRBJ1-5; TRBD1 aligns across 12 bases. This CDR3 contains 16 residues. Trimming removed 3 bases from V and 6 bases from J; junction bases left unmatched: 9. Germline CDR1 is DFQATT and CDR2 is SNEGSKA (reference sequence). This chain's CDR3 is CSARRGDRGPRQPQHF. CDR3 sequence (DNA): TGCAGTGCTAGGAGGGGGGACAGGGGGCCCCGTCAGCCCCAGCATTTT.

This chain links TRBV20-1 with TRBJ2-3, with 7 bases lining up with TRBD2. The length of the CDR3 is 15 residues. With 0 bases clipped from V and 0 bases from J, the junction kept 3 bases outside the gene matches. Germline CDR1 reads DFQATT; CDR2 reads SNEGSKA (reference sequence). Here the CDR3 DNA reads TGCAGTGCTAGAGATTGGCGGGAGAGCACAGATACGCAGTATTTT. Its protein is CSARDWRESTDTQYF.

The rearrangement uses TRBV19 and TRBJ2-3; 7 positions match TRBD2. CDR3 length: 13 amino acids. Germline values: CDR1 LNHDA, CDR2 SQIVND (reference sequence). V dropped 11 bases and J dropped 3; count of bases not matched to a gene: 8. The CDR3 nucleotides read TGTGCCGTCGGGGGGTTTGGTACAGATACGCAGTATTTT. It translates to CAVGGFGTDTQYF.

V gene TRBV20-1 combines with J gene TRBJ2-3; D is perhaps TRBD1 or TRBD2 (5 bases each). The ends were cut back, 6 bases at V and 14 bases at J, with 21 bases in the middle. Germline CDR1 DFQATT, CDR2 SNEGSKA (reference sequence). The CDR3 is 12 residues long. The CDR3 DNA follows: TGCAGTGCCAGTAACCCGGGACGCCACCCGTATTTT. This encodes CSASNPGRHPYF.

This clonotype came up many times. CDR3 sequence reads: CASSFSGGGNYGYTF. CDR3 coding DNA: TGTGCCAGCAGTTTTAGCGGCGGGGGTAACTATGGCTACACCTTC. This chain uses TRBV12-3 or TRBV12-4 with TRBJ1-2; TRBD1 is a possible D gene (5 bases). Trimming stripped 3 bases from V and 1 base from J, with 12 bases between. There are 15 residues in the CDR3.

This clonotype was counted between two and nine times. The chain combines TRBV4-2 with TRBJ1-2, with D hard to call. Trimming stripped 0 bases from V and 3 bases from J, with 11 bases between. There are 15 residues in the CDR3. Germline lookup yields CDR1 LGHNA and CDR2 YNFKEQ. The CDR3 loop is CASSQDRGADYGYTF. CDR3 sequence (DNA): TGTGCCAGCAGCCAAGATAGAGGCGCCGACTATGGCTACACCTTC.

The chain recombines TRBV3-1 with TRBJ2-4; maybe TRBD1 (6 bases). The CDR3 contains 15 residues. V lost 9 bases, J lost 13 bases, and 28 bases lay in between. The germline V gene encodes CDR1 LGHDT and CDR2 YNNKEL (reference sequence). Written as DNA, the CDR3 is TGTGCCAGTTCCTCCTTAGGGGGAGCCTACGGGGAGCAGTACTTC. It encodes CASSSLGGAYGEQYF.

The sample holds a few counts of this clonotype. This chain uses TRBV29-1 with TRBJ2-3; D assignment may be TRBD1 or TRBD2 (5 bases each). This CDR3 is built from 11 residues. V lost 6 bases to trimming and J lost 4 bases, with 8 bases between them. Germline V CDR1 and CDR2: SQVTM, ANQGSEA. The CDR3 region has the DNA TGCAGCGTGGGGGACGCAGATACGCAGTATTTT. Its translation is CSVGDADTQYF.

This chain uses TRBV6-6 with TRBJ1-5; D unresolved. The germline V gene has CDR1 MNHNY and CDR2 SVGAGI (reference sequence). This CDR3 comprises 12 residues. The V end lost 7 bases, the J end lost 4 bases, and 8 bases lay between the germline ends. The CDR3 loop is CASTEGNQPQHF. The CDR3 DNA is TGTGCCAGCACTGAGGGTAATCAGCCCCAGCATTTT.

In this sample, this clonotype turned up a few times. The chain recombines TRBV28 with TRBJ1-1, with D uncertain. The CDR3 length is 11 residues. Trimming stripped 7 bases from V and 1 base from J, with 4 bases between. The germline V gene encodes CDR1 MDHEN and CDR2 SYDVKM. The CDR3 DNA sequence: TGTGCCAGCACGGGGAACACTGAAGCTTTCTTT. This translates into CASTGNTEAFF.